The 20 T cell receptor beta chains reported below all come from one sample, sequenced in a study of blood T cell repertoires in COVID-19. This table comes from immunoSEQ multiplex PCR, and its TCRdb copy is limited to in-frame clones, with some not included. The sample carries about 170,000 clones, around nine tenths recorded once. Sequenced material: peripheral blood. The receptors here all came from a man between 65 and 79 years old with acute or convalescent COVID-19.

Points on this clone: The same CDR3 also results from other DNA sequences found in this sample. This chain links TRBV19 with TRBJ1-5; D perhaps matches TRBD1 (5 bases). The germline V gene encodes CDR1 LNHDA and CDR2 SQIVND (reference sequence). The germline V and J ends were trimmed by 2 bases and 7 bases, with 6 bases remaining between them. The CDR3 runs 12 residues. CDR3 in DNA: TGTGCCAGTAGTATAAGGGGACAGCCCCAGCATTTT. Residues: CASSIRGQPQHF.

This clone was seen once. This chain connects TRBV21-1 to TRBJ2-7; TRBD2, the D gene given by the table, was not confirmed from the DNA. TRBV21-1 is annotated as a pseudogene. CDR3 length equals 17 residues. CDR3: CASSPPRALAATYEQYF. In DNA, the CDR3 is TGTGCCAGCAGCCCTCCCCGGGCACTAGCGGCAACCTACGAGCAGTACTTC.

V usage is TRBV6-5 and J usage is TRBJ2-7, with TRBD1 as a possible D gene (6 bases). The CDR3 runs to 15 residues. The V end was cut by 4 bases, the J end by 3 bases, with 16 bases between. Per the germline V gene, CDR1 is MNHEY and CDR2 is SVGAGI. The CDR3 region is CASSWRQDSIYEQYF. DNA for the CDR3: TGTGCCAGCAGTTGGCGACAGGATTCAATCTACGAGCAGTACTTC.

The chain recombines TRBV7-9 with TRBJ1-6, with D hard to call. CDR1 SEHNR and CDR2 FQNEAQ come from the germline V gene (reference sequence). The CDR3 is 14 residues long. The V and J ends lost 2 bases and 7 bases respectively, with 9 bases between them. The CDR3 DNA is TGTGCCAGCAGCTTACGGCAGGAAAATTCACCCCTCCACTTT. This codes for CASSLRQENSPLHF.

This clone was counted between two and nine times. V and J are TRBV28 and TRBJ1-5, with D tentatively TRBD1 (5 bases). The CDR3 consists of 15 residues. Germline values: CDR1 MDHEN, CDR2 SYDVKM. V lost 6 bases to trimming and J lost 0 bases, with 12 bases between them. The CDR3 DNA sequence: TGTGCCAGCAGGAAACAGGATTATAGCAATCAGCCCCAGCATTTT. Translating it yields CASRKQDYSNQPQHF.

The chain recombines TRBV6-1 with TRBJ1-1; D not resolved. CDR3 length equals 13 residues. V was pared by 0 bases and J by 10 bases, with 12 bases between. Per the germline V gene, CDR1 is MNHNS and CDR2 is SASEGT. CDR3: CASSEARVAGAFF. The DNA for the CDR3 is TGTGCCAGCAGTGAAGCGCGGGTTGCGGGAGCTTTCTTT.

The genes are TRBV19 and TRBJ1-3; the D gene is possibly TRBD1 (6 bases). The V gene's germline CDR1 is LNHDA and CDR2 SQIVND (reference sequence). With 9 bases removed from V and 3 bases from J, the gap between germline ends came to 12 bases. This CDR3 has 13 amino acids. Written as DNA, the CDR3 is TGTGCCAGCTCCACAGGGAGTGGAAACACCATATATTTT. Its translation is CASSTGSGNTIYF.

The J gene is TRBJ2-7, the V gene TRBV5-1, with a weak D call TRBD1 (6 bases). V was pared by 0 bases and J by 1 base, with 11 bases between. The CDR3 length is 15 residues. Germline CDR1 and CDR2: SGHRS and YFSETQ. In nucleotides, the CDR3 is TGCGCCAGCAGCTTGGCTCCCGGACAGTCCTACGAGCAGTACTTC. Its translation is CASSLAPGQSYEQYF.

This sequence joins TRBV25-1 and TRBJ1-3; no clear D. CDR1 is MGHDK and CDR2 is SYGVNS in the germline V gene. The CDR3 extends over 15 amino acids. Deletions cut 3 bases from V and 0 bases from J, with 9 bases between. The CDR3: CASSDHRSSGNTIYF. In DNA form, the CDR3 reads TGTGCCAGCAGTGATCATAGGAGCTCTGGAAACACCATATATTTT.

The chain combines TRBV20-1 with TRBJ1-5, with D perhaps TRBD1 (6 bases). Per the germline V gene, CDR1 is DFQATT and CDR2 is SNEGSKA (reference sequence). The CDR3 extends over 11 amino acids. With 4 bases removed from V and 9 bases from J, the gap between germline ends came to 10 bases. This chain's CDR3 is CSAKQGAPQHF. CDR3 nucleotides: TGCAGTGCTAAACAGGGCGCGCCCCAGCATTTT.

This sequence joins TRBV5-1 and TRBJ2-7, with D uncertain. This CDR3 comprises 15 residues. V was trimmed by 0 bases and J by 0 bases, leaving 10 bases between them. Looked up from germline, CDR1 is SGHRS and CDR2 is YFSETQ. Here the CDR3 reads CASSLGSPSSYEQYF. The CDR3, as DNA: TGCGCCAGCAGCTTGGGCTCACCGAGCTCCTACGAGCAGTACTTC.

The chain combines TRBV7-2 with TRBJ1-1, with TRBD1 as a possible D gene (5 bases). From germline, CDR1 is SGHTA and CDR2 FQGNSA. Trimming took 2 bases from V and 4 from J, leaving 14 bases between them. This CDR3 comprises 15 residues. CDR3: CASSLFIGAGTEAFF. The CDR3 DNA follows: TGTGCCAGCAGCTTATTCATTGGGGCCGGCACTGAAGCTTTCTTT.

This rearrangement joins TRBV25-1 to TRBJ2-3, with D perhaps matching TRBD2 (6 bases). Deletions cut 3 bases from V and 1 base from J, with 11 bases between. Germline CDR1 reads MGHDK; CDR2 reads SYGVNS. This CDR3 has 15 residues. This CDR3 reads CASSDAPGGTDTQYF. In DNA, the CDR3 is TGTGCCAGCAGTGATGCGCCGGGGGGCACAGATACGCAGTATTTT.

The CDR3 DNA follows: TGTGCCAGCAGCACCCTTACAGGGATAATTGGCTACACCTTC. Translation gives CASSTLTGIIGYTF. The V call is TRBV28, the J call TRBJ1-2; D perhaps matches TRBD1 (6 bases). The CDR3 is 14 amino acids. Trimming removed 6 bases at V and 7 bases at J, with 18 bases between. CDR1 is MDHEN and CDR2 is SYDVKM in the germline V gene.

The chain carries TRBV19 and TRBJ2-5; D is undetermined. The CDR3 contains 13 residues. CDR1 is LNHDA and CDR2 is SQIVND in the germline V gene (reference sequence). Trimming removed 5 bases at V and 5 bases at J, with 12 bases between. CDR3: CASSFAGEETQYF. CDR3 bases: TGTGCCAGTAGTTTCGCTGGAGAGGAGACCCAGTACTTC.

The chain has TRBV5-1 and TRBJ2-5; 7 bases fit TRBD1. The CDR3 runs 15 residues. The V and J ends lost 0 bases and 5 bases, in that order; junction bases with no gene match: 7. The germline V gene encodes CDR1 SGHRS and CDR2 YFSETQ. CDR3: CASSLGVTGFETQYF. The CDR3 DNA sequence: TGCGCCAGCAGCTTGGGTGTGACAGGGTTTGAGACCCAGTACTTC.

A remark on this clone: Other nucleotide sequences in the sample specify the same CDR3. V usage is TRBV6-4 and J usage is TRBJ2-2; D not resolved. The CDR3 length is 13 residues. The germline CDR1 and CDR2 sequences are MRHNA and SNTAGT. V dropped 3 bases and J dropped 4 bases, with 6 bases sitting between them. CDR3 loop: CASSEYSTGELFF. The DNA of the CDR3 is TGTGCCAGCAGTGAATATAGCACCGGGGAGCTGTTTTTT.

This CDR3 is CASTQDPGGVGNTIYF. CDR3 DNA: TGTGCCAGCACCCAAGATCCAGGGGGCGTGGGAAACACCATATATTTT. The chain joins TRBV9 to TRBJ1-3; 8 nucleotides line up with TRBD1. Trimming took 6 bases from V and 4 from J; bases not matched to a gene: 12. Looked up from germline, CDR1 is SGDLS and CDR2 is YYNGEE. This CDR3 has 16 amino acids.

This clone has a handful of counts. This chain connects TRBV5-1 to TRBJ2-2, with 8 positions matching TRBD2. The CDR3 totals 14 residues. CDR1 is SGHRS, CDR2 YFSETQ, per germline. V gave up 7 bases and J gave up 3 bases; unmatched junction bases: 5. The CDR3 DNA is TGCGCCAGCGGGCTAGCGGGTTACACCGGGGAGCTGTTTTTT. Amino acid sequence: CASGLAGYTGELFF.

The chain links TRBV29-1 to TRBJ2-1, with D unresolved. Trimming shortened V by 7 bases and J by 0 bases, and 13 bases separated the two germline ends. The CDR3 spans 14 residues. The germline V gene has CDR1 SQVTM and CDR2 ANQGSEA. CDR3 in DNA: TGCAGCGGTTCGATGTCGAGCTCCTACAATGAGCAGTTCTTC. Translation: CSGSMSSSYNEQFF.